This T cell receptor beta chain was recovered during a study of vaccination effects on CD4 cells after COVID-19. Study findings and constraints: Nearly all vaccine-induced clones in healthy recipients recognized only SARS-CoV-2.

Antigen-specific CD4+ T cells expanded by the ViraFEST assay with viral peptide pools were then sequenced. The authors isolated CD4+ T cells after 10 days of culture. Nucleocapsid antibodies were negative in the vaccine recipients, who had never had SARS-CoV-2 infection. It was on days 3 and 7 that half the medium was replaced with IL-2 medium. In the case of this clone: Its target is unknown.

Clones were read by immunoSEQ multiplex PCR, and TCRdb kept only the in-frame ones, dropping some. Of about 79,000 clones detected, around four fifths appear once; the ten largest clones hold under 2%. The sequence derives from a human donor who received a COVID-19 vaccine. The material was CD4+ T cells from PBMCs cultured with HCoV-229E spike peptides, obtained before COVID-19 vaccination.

The CDR3 loop is CASSQSLNNEQFF. The CDR3 region has the DNA TGTGCCAGCAGCCAGAGTCTGAACAATGAGCAGTTCTTC. V gene TRBV11-2 combines with J gene TRBJ2-1; D is unresolved. The CDR3 is made up of 13 amino acids. Trimming took off 5 bases at V and 5 bases at J, with 10 bases between the two ends. The germline gives CDR1 SGHAT, CDR2 FQNNGV.